This paragraph reports one T cell receptor beta chain. The antigen remains unidentified. Sequencing used immunoSEQ multiplex PCR; TCRdb keeps in-frame clones, though not all of them. The sample has about 100,000 clones; around 92% are singletons. These data come from a study of siplizumab effects on memory and regulatory T cells. Germline V gene lookup returns CDR1 MNHNS and CDR2 SASEGT. V lost 0 bases, J lost 3 bases, and 12 bases lay in between. The CDR3 is 16 amino acids. Study-wide results and caveats: Researchers did not confirm the suppressive function of proliferating Tregs from siplizumab cultures.

The chain carries TRBV6-1 and TRBJ2-1; weak D call: TRBD2 (6 bases). The material sequenced was CD4+ T cells sorted from blood. This TCR derives from a human donor in good health. Some clones in this sample may be carry-over from other donors' samples. The chain's CDR3 is CASSEAHGGDYNEQFF. The CDR3 DNA sequence: TGTGCCAGCAGTGAAGCACACGGGGGAGACTACAATGAGCAGTTCTTC.